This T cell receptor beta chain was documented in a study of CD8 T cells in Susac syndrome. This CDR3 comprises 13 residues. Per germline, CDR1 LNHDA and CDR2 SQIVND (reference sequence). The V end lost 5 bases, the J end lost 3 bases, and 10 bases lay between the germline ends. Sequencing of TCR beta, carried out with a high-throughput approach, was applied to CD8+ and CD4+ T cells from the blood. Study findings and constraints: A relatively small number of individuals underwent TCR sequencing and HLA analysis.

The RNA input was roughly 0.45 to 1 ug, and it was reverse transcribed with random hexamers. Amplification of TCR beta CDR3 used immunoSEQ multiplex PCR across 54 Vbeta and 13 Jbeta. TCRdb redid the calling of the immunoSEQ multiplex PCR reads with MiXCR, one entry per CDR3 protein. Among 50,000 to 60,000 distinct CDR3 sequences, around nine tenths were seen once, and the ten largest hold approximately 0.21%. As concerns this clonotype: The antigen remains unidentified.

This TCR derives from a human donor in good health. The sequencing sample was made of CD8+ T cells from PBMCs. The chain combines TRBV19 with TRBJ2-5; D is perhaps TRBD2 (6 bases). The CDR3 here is CASSRDLEETQYF. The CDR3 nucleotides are TGTGCCAGTAGTCGGGACTTAGAAGAGACCCAGTACTTC.